This T cell receptor (beta chain) was recovered during a study of blood T cell repertoires in COVID-19 (dated by TCRdb to 2020 to 2021). Background on the whole study: Samples covering the acute and convalescent phases of COVID-19 were provided by collaborators in the United States, Italy and Spain. The prospective study material was composed of cDNA or gDNA derived from T cells, B-cell-depleted T cells, or PBMCs. Deeply sampled blood TCRbeta repertoires from subjects exposed to, actively infected with, or recovered from COVID-19 were included in the dataset. The repertoires were released in a freely available public database meant as a resource for research on the immune response to SARS-CoV-2. The samples were drawn from the first 160 participants of the ongoing ImmuneRACE study and from 1,254 subjects provided by 6 global collaborators. Nearly every sample came with metadata listing a de-identified subject ID, COVID-19 status, age in years and sex. Where HLA class I and class II types were available, the types were taken from metadata supplied by the sample provider, not from assay-based typing.

Results and caveats for the whole study, not just this receptor: The amount of clinical and demographic metadata varied by source and participant and was provided uncurated.

Note on this clone: The specificity of this receptor is unknown. Per-base quality was not reported, and no clone a single base away is much larger than it.

Participants in the prospective study were enrolled through a virtual design, were aged roughly 18 to 100 years, and lived in 24 United States geographic areas. Cohort assignment in the prospective study relied on participant-reported clinical history from a screening survey and a study questionnaire. Recovered participants in ImmuneRACE Cohort 3 were defined as having two consecutive negative NP/OP PCR tests, clearance from a healthcare professional, or resolution of symptoms. In the prospective study, whole blood, serum and a nasopharyngeal or oropharyngeal swab were collected from each participant by mobile phlebotomists. Prospective study participants could optionally give additional blood draws and questionnaires over a 2-month period. Blood samples from the prospective study were shipped frozen or at room temperature prior to DNA extraction. TCRbeta CDR3 regions were amplified from genomic DNA using the immunoSEQ Assay, a bias-controlled multiplex PCR. Processing in the source paper ran as follows. The number of nucleated cells in each sample was estimated from the amplification of reference gene primers within the assay. Sequence reads were collapsed and filtered to measure the absolute abundance of every unique TCRbeta CDR3 rearrangement. For each sample, productive Simpson clonality was calculated as the square root of Simpson's diversity index across productive rearrangements. TCRdb carries this immuneACCESS record with in-frame sequences only. Its versions omit some clonotypes, under half of them owing to an unresolved V gene in the studies checked, with the rest unexplained. V and J calls and clone size follow that table, whereas D and trimming were derived from the DNA. The sample table holds some 250,000 clones, of which more than 85% were seen once. The ten top clones hold over 7.5% of the sample.

From V the trimming removes 4 bases and from J it removes 5 bases, while the gene matches leave 12 bases of the junction unaccounted for. Reading the germline V gene gives CDR1 LGHNA and CDR2 YSLEER. Including the terminal cysteine and phenylalanine, the CDR3 comprises 17 residues. The CDR3 DNA has 51 bases and is translated from base 1. The V gene is TRBV4-3 and the J gene is TRBJ2-2, with 8 central nucleotides matching TRBD2. The specimen sequenced was PBMCs or T cells enriched from blood (not recorded which). This receptor was identified in a man between 35 and 55 years old who had recovered from COVID-19. The CDR3 reads as follows: CASSRFGAGGDTGELFF. The DNA sequence is given as TGCGCCAGCAGCCGGTTCGGGGCGGGAGGAGATACCGGGGAGCTGTTTTTT.